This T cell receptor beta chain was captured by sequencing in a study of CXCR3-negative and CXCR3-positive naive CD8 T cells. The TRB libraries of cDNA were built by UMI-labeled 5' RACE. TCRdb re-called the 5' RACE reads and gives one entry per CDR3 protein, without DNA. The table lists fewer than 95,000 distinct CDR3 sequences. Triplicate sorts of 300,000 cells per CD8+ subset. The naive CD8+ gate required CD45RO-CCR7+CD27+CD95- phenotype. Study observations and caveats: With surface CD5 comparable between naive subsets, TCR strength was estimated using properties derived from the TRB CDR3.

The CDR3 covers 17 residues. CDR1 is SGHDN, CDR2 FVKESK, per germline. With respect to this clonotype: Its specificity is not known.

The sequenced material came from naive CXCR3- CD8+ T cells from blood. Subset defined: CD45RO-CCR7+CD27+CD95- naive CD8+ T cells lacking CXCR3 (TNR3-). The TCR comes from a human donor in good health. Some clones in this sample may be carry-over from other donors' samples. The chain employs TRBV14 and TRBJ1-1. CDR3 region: CASSQDSGLLMNTEAFF.